Below are 23 T cell receptor beta chains sequenced from a single sample in a study of blood T cell repertoires in COVID-19 (dated by TCRdb to about 2020). Library prep was done by the immunoSEQ multiplex PCR assay. The immuneACCESS repertoire file appears here via TCRdb, limited to in-frame rearrangements. These files lack a portion of the clones; in checked studies, under half of the deficit traces to unresolved V genes, and the cause of the others is not known. The sample yields roughly 120,000 clones; around 89% were counted once. In total, the top ten clones hold approximately 1.1% of the sample. The sequencing input was peripheral blood. Receptors originate from a human donor in a cohort sampled during active COVID-19.

This clone has more than one count but fewer than ten. This chain uses TRBV7-9 with TRBJ1-2, with unresolved D. The CDR3 contains 16 residues. V dropped 4 bases and J dropped 7 bases, with 22 bases sitting between them. The germline V gene encodes CDR1 SEHNR and CDR2 FQNEAQ (reference sequence). Here the CDR3 DNA reads TGTGCCAGCAGCTCCCCGACTCTAGAGCTAGGGAGTGGCTACACCTTC. This codes for CASSSPTLELGSGYTF.

V usage is TRBV4-2 and J usage is TRBJ2-5, with 10 nucleotides matching TRBD2. This CDR3 comprises 17 residues. The germline V gene has CDR1 LGHNA and CDR2 YNFKEQ. The trim removed 1 base at V and 3 bases at J, leaving 8 bases unmatched. The CDR3 DNA follows: TGTGCCAGCAGCCAAGGGACCAGCGGGGGGGAAAAAGAGACCCAGTACTTC. Amino acid sequence: CASSQGTSGGEKETQYF.

This chain connects TRBV7-2 to TRBJ1-1; D remains ambiguous. Deletions cut 1 base from V and 12 bases from J, with 15 bases between. The CDR3 loop spans 13 amino acids. Germline assignment: CDR1 SGHTA and CDR2 FQGNSA. The CDR3 DNA reads as TGTGCCAGCAGCTTAGAATCAGGTTCCGGAACTTTCTTT. It is translated as CASSLESGSGTFF. Full variable domain (outside the CDR3, taken from reference TRBV7-2 and TRBJ1-1): GAGVSQSPSNKVTEKGKDVELRCDPISGHTALYWYRQSLGQGLEFLIYFQGNSAPDKSGLPSDRFSAERTGGSVSTLTIQRTQQEDSAVYLCASSLESGSGTFFGQGTRLTVV.

The V and J genes are TRBV5-4 and TRBJ1-1; D unclear. The CDR3 covers 14 residues. Looked up from germline, CDR1 is SGHNT and CDR2 is YYREEE (reference sequence). V was trimmed by 3 bases and J by 0 bases, leaving 9 bases between them. The chain's CDR3 is CASSSPQVNTEAFF. The DNA for the CDR3 is TGTGCCAGCAGCTCTCCCCAGGTGAACACTGAAGCTTTCTTT.

The genes are TRBV15 and TRBJ1-2; D perhaps matches TRBD1 (5 bases). Trimming removed 0 bases at V and 7 bases at J, with 12 bases between. The CDR3 contains 14 residues. CDR1 LNHNV and CDR2 YYDKDF come from the germline V gene (reference sequence). Here the CDR3 reads CATSRDQGGTGYTF. The CDR3 DNA reads as TGTGCCACCAGCAGAGATCAGGGTGGCACTGGCTACACCTTC.

The chain carries TRBV19 and TRBJ2-7; TRBD2 aligns across 11 bases. The CDR3 is 13 amino acids. V lost 5 bases, J lost 5 bases, and 2 bases stayed unmatched. Looked up from germline, CDR1 is LNHDA and CDR2 is SQIVND (reference sequence). This chain's CDR3 is CASSRLAGNEQYF. Here the CDR3 DNA reads TGTGCCAGTAGTCGACTAGCGGGAAACGAGCAGTACTTC.

The V and J genes are TRBV5-1 and TRBJ2-3, with 7 bases lining up with TRBD1. The V gene's germline CDR1 is SGHRS and CDR2 YFSETQ. Trimming cost V 4 bases and J 1 base; bases outside gene matches: 6. The CDR3 is made up of 15 amino acids. This CDR3 is CASSLHGQGTDTQYF. As DNA, the CDR3 is TGCGCCAGCAGCCTTCACGGACAGGGCACAGATACGCAGTATTTT.

With regard to this clone: Mismatch with germline at one junction end may stem from a read error. This chain connects TRBV3-1 (or the pseudogene TRBV3-2) to TRBJ1-2, with TRBD1 as a possible D gene (5 bases). The CDR3 runs to 15 residues. Per the germline V gene, CDR1 is LGHDT and CDR2 is YNNKEL (reference sequence). CDR3 coding DNA: TGTGCCAGCAGCCAAGAGTCAGGCAGGGTAAGCCCCTCGTTCTTC. Translating it yields CASSQESGRVSPSFF.

This chain links TRBV6-6 with TRBJ1-2; 10 positions match TRBD1. This CDR3 spans 16 amino acids. After removal of 5 bases from V and 4 bases from J, the junction contained 10 bases not matched to a gene. Looked up from germline, CDR1 is MNHNY and CDR2 is SVGAGI (reference sequence). This chain's CDR3 is CASSPPSGQGPYGYTF. As DNA, the CDR3 is TGTGCCAGCAGTCCCCCCTCGGGACAGGGGCCCTATGGCTACACCTTC.

The chain is built from TRBV5-8 and TRBJ2-3, with 12 bases matching TRBD2. The CDR3 length is 20 residues. J lost 2 bases, V lost 4 bases, and 17 bases had no gene match. Germline values: CDR1 SGHTS, CDR2 YDEGEE. CDR3 in amino acids: CASSRRPGLAGWGLTDTQYF. As DNA, the CDR3 is TGTGCCAGCAGCCGCCGTCCGGGACTAGCGGGCTGGGGGCTCACAGATACGCAGTATTTT.

J is TRBJ1-2 and V is TRBV28; maybe TRBD1 (6 bases). Germline V gene lookup returns CDR1 MDHEN and CDR2 SYDVKM. With 7 bases removed from V and 5 bases from J, the gap between germline ends came to 14 bases. This CDR3 is built from 13 residues. CDR3 coding DNA: TGTGCCAGCACCCCCGGACAGTTATATGGCTACACCTTC. Amino acid sequence: CASTPGQLYGYTF.

The gene calls are TRBV11-3 and TRBJ2-4, with TRBD1 matching 7 bases. Losses at the gene ends were 4 bases for V and 2 bases for J; bases not matched to a gene: 5. In germline, CDR1 is SGHNT, CDR2 YENEEA. The CDR3 totals 15 residues. The CDR3 sequence is CASSSETGTKNIQYF. Written as DNA, the CDR3 is TGTGCCAGCAGCTCGGAGACAGGGACCAAAAACATTCAGTACTTC. The full variable domain, completed using reference TRBV11-3 and TRBJ2-4, is EAGVVQSPRYKIIEKKQPVAFWCNPISGHNTLYWYLQNLGQGPELLIRYENEEAVDDSQLPKDRFSAERLKGVDSTLKIQPAELGDSAVYLCASSSETGTKNIQYFGAGTRLSVL.

This chain joins TRBV6-5 and TRBJ1-2, with TRBD1 identical over 8 bases. V gave up 6 bases and J gave up 2 bases; unmatched junction bases: 5. The germline V gene has CDR1 MNHEY and CDR2 SVGAGI. The CDR3 covers 14 residues. The CDR3, as DNA: TGTGCCAGCAGCCCAGACAGGGGAAACTATGGCTACACCTTC. Encoded protein: CASSPDRGNYGYTF.

To note about this clone: Compared with germline, one end of the junction differs, possibly owing to a read error. Other DNA sequences within the sample encode an identical CDR3. The chain employs TRBV27 and TRBJ1-4; D is perhaps TRBD1 (5 bases). From germline, CDR1 is MNHEY and CDR2 SMNVEV (reference sequence). The length of the CDR3 is 14 residues. The DNA for the CDR3 is TGTGCCAGTAGTTTGGTGGGACTTAATGAAAAACTGTTTTTT. Its protein product is CASSLVGLNEKLFF. The variable domain in full, with the rest retrieved from reference TRBV27 and TRBJ1-4, is EAQVTQNPRYLITVTGKKLTVTCSQNMNHEYMSWYRQDPGLGLRQIYYSMNVEVTDKGDVPEGYKVSRKEKRNFPLILESPSPNQTSLYFCASSLVGLNEKLFFGSGTQLSVL.

The J gene is TRBJ2-2, the V gene TRBV9; a possible D gene is TRBD2 (6 bases). Looked up from germline, CDR1 is SGDLS and CDR2 is YYNGEE. The CDR3 totals 15 residues. The ends were cut back, 4 bases at V and 4 bases at J, with 14 bases in the middle. The CDR3 DNA sequence: TGTGCCAGCAGCCGCGGGGCAGGGACCACCGGGGAGCTGTTTTTT. Translating gives CASSRGAGTTGELFF.

V gene TRBV27 combines with J gene TRBJ2-7, with 8 bases lining up with TRBD1. Germline assignment: CDR1 MNHEY and CDR2 SMNVEV (reference sequence). The CDR3 runs 16 residues. V gave up 0 bases and J gave up 1 base; unmatched junction bases: 5. Written as DNA, the CDR3 is TGTGCCAGCAGTTTATCTGGCAGGGGGCGGTCCTACGAGCAGTACTTC. Translated: CASSLSGRGRSYEQYF.

The chain couples TRBV6-2 or TRBV6-3 to TRBJ1-5; D gene ambiguous. V lost 2 bases, J lost 3 bases, and 20 bases lay in between. Germline V CDR1 and CDR2: MNHEY, SVGEGT. This CDR3 spans 18 amino acids. This CDR3 is CASSYTPFPGSYNQPQHF. CDR3 DNA sequence: TGTGCCAGCAGTTACACCCCTTTCCCGGGTAGTTACAATCAGCCCCAGCATTTT.

This rearrangement joins TRBV6-5 to TRBJ2-4; 8 bases match TRBD1. V gave up 6 bases and J gave up 5 bases; unmatched junction bases: 6. CDR3 length: 14 amino acids. Per the germline V gene, CDR1 is MNHEY and CDR2 is SVGAGI. For the CDR3, the DNA is TGTGCCAGCAGCCCCCCGGGACAGGAAAACATTCAGTACTTC. Residues: CASSPPGQENIQYF.

The V call is TRBV6-5, the J call TRBJ2-5, with 9 bases identical to TRBD2. The CDR3 contains 15 residues. Per germline, CDR1 MNHEY and CDR2 SVGAGI. V was clipped by 8 bases and J by 5 bases; unmatched bases: 12. The CDR3 here is CASVYRGGVRETQYF. The CDR3 DNA sequence: TGTGCCAGCGTCTACCGCGGGGGGGTAAGGGAGACCCAGTACTTC.

The J gene is TRBJ2-5, the V gene TRBV10-3; TRBD2 agrees at 15 bases. The CDR3 loop spans 18 amino acids. V lost 2 bases to trimming and J lost 5 bases; unmatched junction nucleotides: 9. Germline-derived CDR1 and CDR2 are ENHRY and SYGVKD. In nucleotides, the CDR3 is TGTGCCATCAGTGAGGGACTAGCGGGAGGGCCGCTCGAGGAGACCCAGTACTTC. This sequence encodes CAISEGLAGGPLEETQYF.

V gene TRBV6-5 combines with J gene TRBJ2-1; weak D call: TRBD1 (5 bases). The CDR3 sequence is 15 residues long. Trimming took 6 bases from V and 5 from J, leaving 17 bases between them. CDR1 MNHEY and CDR2 SVGAGI come from the germline V gene. The CDR3 spells CASRPWAGQNNEQFF. The CDR3 nucleotides are TGTGCCAGCAGGCCCTGGGCAGGGCAAAACAATGAGCAGTTCTTC.

The chain carries TRBV7-9 and TRBJ1-2, with D perhaps matching TRBD1 (6 bases). V lost 4 bases and J 4 bases, leaving 22 bases between the germline ends. The germline gives CDR1 SEHNR, CDR2 FQNEAQ (reference sequence). The CDR3 loop spans 17 amino acids. The CDR3 DNA follows: TGTGCCAGCAGCTATACCCTCACAGGGACCCCCTCCTATGGCTACACCTTC. It encodes CASSYTLTGTPSYGYTF. The full variable domain, rest sourced from reference TRBV7-9 and TRBJ1-2, is DTGVSQNPRHKITKRGQNVTFRCDPISEHNRLYWYRQTLGQGPEFLTYFQNEAQLEKSRLLSDRFSAERPKGSFSTLEIQRTEQGDSAMYLCASSYTLTGTPSYGYTFGSGTRLTVV.

The rearrangement links TRBV3-1 (or the pseudogene TRBV3-2) to TRBJ2-5; possibly TRBD1 for D (6 bases). CDR1 and CDR2 (germline): LGHDT, YNNKEL (reference sequence). Trimming left V 4 bases short and J 2 bases short, with 23 bases between. The CDR3 covers 18 residues. The CDR3 loop is CASSLSPPRDTLQETQYF. CDR3 sequence (DNA): TGTGCCAGCAGCCTTTCCCCGCCCCGGGACACCCTTCAAGAGACCCAGTACTTC.